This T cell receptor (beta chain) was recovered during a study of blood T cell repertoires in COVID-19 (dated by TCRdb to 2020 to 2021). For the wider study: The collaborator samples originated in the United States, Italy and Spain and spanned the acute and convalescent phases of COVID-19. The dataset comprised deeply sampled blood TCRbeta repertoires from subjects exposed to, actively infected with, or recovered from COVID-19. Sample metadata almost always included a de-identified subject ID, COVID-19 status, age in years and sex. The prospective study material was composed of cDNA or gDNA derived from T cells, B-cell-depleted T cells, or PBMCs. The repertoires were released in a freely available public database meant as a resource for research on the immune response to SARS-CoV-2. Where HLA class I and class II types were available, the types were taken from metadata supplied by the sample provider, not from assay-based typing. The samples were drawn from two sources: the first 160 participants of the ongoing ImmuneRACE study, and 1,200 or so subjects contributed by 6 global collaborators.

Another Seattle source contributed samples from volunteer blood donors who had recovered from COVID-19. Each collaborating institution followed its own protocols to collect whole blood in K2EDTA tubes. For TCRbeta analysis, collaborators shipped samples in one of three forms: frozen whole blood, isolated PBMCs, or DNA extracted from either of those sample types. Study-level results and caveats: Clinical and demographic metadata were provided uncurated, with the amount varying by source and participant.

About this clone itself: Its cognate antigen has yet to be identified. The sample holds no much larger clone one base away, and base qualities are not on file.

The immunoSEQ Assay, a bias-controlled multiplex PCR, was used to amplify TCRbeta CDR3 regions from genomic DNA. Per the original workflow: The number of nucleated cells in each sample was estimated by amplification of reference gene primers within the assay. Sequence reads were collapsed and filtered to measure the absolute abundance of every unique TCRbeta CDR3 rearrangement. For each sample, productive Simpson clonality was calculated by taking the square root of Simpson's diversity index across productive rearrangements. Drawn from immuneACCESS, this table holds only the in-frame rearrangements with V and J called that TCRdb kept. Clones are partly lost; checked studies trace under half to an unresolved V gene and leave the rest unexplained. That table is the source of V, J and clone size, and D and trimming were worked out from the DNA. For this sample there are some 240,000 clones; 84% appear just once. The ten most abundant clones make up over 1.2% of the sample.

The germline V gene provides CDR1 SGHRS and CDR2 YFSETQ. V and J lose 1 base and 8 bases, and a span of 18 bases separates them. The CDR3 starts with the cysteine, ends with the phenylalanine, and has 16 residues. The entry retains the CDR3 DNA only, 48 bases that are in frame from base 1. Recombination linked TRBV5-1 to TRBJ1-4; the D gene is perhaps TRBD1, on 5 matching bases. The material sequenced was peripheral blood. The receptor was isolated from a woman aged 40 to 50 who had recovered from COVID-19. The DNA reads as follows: TGCGCCAGCAGCTTGAATACAGGAACTGGGGGGGAAAAACTGTTTTTT. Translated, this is CASSLNTGTGGEKLFF.